Below are 3 T cell receptor beta chains sequenced from a single sample in a study of T cells after yellow fever vaccination (dated by TCRdb to the late 2010s). This specimen's treatment or condition label, per the study, means: live attenuated yellow fever vaccine strain. Preparation of the library involved 5' RACE. The reads were generated on an Illumina HiSeq 2500. TCRdb itself trimmed the public reads at Q25 with fastp, ran MiXCR and retained productive beta chains. Rows with a matching CDR3 protein are joined into one entry that keeps the most common DNA and genes. The table for this sample lists about 130,000 distinct CDR3 sequences; more than 6.5% of them were counted only once. The top ten clones comprise approximately 0.64% of the sample. The sample was CD4+ T cells sorted from PBMCs, taken 10 days after the yellow fever booster vaccination. All receptors derive from a man aged 25 to 40 who received the YFV17D yellow fever vaccine.

A few counts support this clonotype. V usage is TRBV20-1 and J usage is TRBJ2-6, with a possible D match to TRBD2 (6 bases). CDR3 size: 17 residues. Trimming stripped 0 bases from V and 1 base from J, with 13 bases between. The V gene's germline CDR1 is DFQATT and CDR2 SNEGSKA (reference sequence). The CDR3 reads CSAREAGRWSGANVLTF. CDR3 nucleotide sequence: TGCAGTGCTAGAGAGGCGGGACGCTGGTCTGGGGCCAACGTCCTGACTTTC.

This clonotype was found many times. This chain connects TRBV5-8 to TRBJ2-1, with 11 bases identical to TRBD2. Trimming removed 4 bases from V and 1 base from J; junction bases left unmatched: 1. Germline V gene sequence: CDR1 SGHTS, CDR2 YDEGEE. The CDR3 length is 15 residues. The DNA for the CDR3 is TGTGCCAGCAGCAGGACTAGCGGGTCCTACAATGAGCAGTTCTTC. Translating gives CASSRTSGSYNEQFF.

This clonotype showed up many times. V usage is TRBV4-3 and J usage is TRBJ2-2, with D perhaps TRBD1 (6 bases). Germline loops: CDR1 LGHNA, CDR2 YSLEER. This CDR3 comprises 15 residues. The V and J ends lost 4 bases and 8 bases respectively, with 17 bases between them. CDR3: CASSPEGQPGGELFF. The CDR3 DNA reads as TGCGCCAGCAGCCCAGAGGGACAACCTGGGGGGGAGCTGTTTTTT.